This entry features one T cell receptor (beta chain) sequence. From germline, CDR1 is MGHDK and CDR2 SYGVNS. The CDR3 totals 17 residues. V lost 4 bases and J lost 2, with 19 bases in between. This specimen comes from a study of PD-L1 blockade in urothelial cancer. Overall study: Patients' histories included 0 to 3 prior chemotherapy regimens. Counts from blood samples showed a median of roughly 140,000 T cells. Blood drawn 3 weeks (second dose) and 6 weeks after treatment start was analyzed.

Synthetic templates analogous to TCR were spiked into all PCRs individually. The assay was immunoSEQ multiplex PCR, and TCRdb's table has in-frame clones only and misses some. This repertoire shows fewer than 45,000 clones, 82% found once; its top ten account for 3.5% to 4%. The gene calls are TRBV25-1 and TRBJ2-3; D possibly corresponds to TRBD1 (6 bases). The source was PBMCs, collected around atezolizumab (anti-PD-L1) treatment. The TCR originated in a man between 65 and 85 years old with urothelial cancer. CDR3 sequence reads: CASSGTDTPLLTDTQYF. The CDR3 DNA follows: TGTGCCAGCAGTGGGACAGACACGCCCTTACTCACAGATACGCAGTATTTT.